This TCR beta chain is drawn from a study of cytomegalovirus exposure and HLA in healthy donors (dated by TCRdb to about 2017). As for the study more broadly: According to an earlier analysis of 587 of the donors, 150 million to 200 million T cells yielded approximately 120 million unique TCR beta sequences and 276 Gb of sequence data. Approximately 330 gigabases of sequencing data and 70 million to 100 million unique TCR sequences made up an early release that covered several hundred HLA-typed donors. Of the roughly 390 genotyped donors, 75% to 85% were placed in the genetic ancestry cluster associated with self-reported Caucasian donors. The study aimed to test whether cataloging public T cell receptors could reveal signatures of past pathogen exposure. The study profiled the T cell repertoires of some 610 subjects by immunosequencing and related them to cytomegalovirus serostatus. Besides the first cohort of about 730 subjects, a separate validation cohort made up of over 95 different subjects was used. The study combined high-throughput TCR immunosequencing, statistical association of individual TCRs with disease status, and machine learning to predict cytomegalovirus infection status. To study patterns of TCR occurrence, a later analysis re-analyzed previously published TCR beta repertoires from several hundred donors and added high-resolution HLA genotyping. Rather than drawing on any new phenotypic data, the later analysis identified candidate immune exposures from TCR beta sequences and the way those sequences occurred across donors. To decide whether each TCR beta V gene segment behaved as functional or pseudogenic, an earlier analysis of over 500 of the donors relied on high-throughput TCR beta sequencing. Alongside the repertoire data, information on donor age, sex, ethnicity and CMV serostatus was compiled. A later genetic analysis used genome-wide SNP genotypes for 398 of the 666 donors, treating that subset as a discovery cohort. All discovery cohort repertoires had been generated using a single sequencing platform. Both class I and class II loci were covered by HLA typing, at four-digit resolution. Typing coverage varied by locus: 629-630 donors for A, B, C, DRB1 and DQB1; roughly 510 for DQA1; about 600 for DPA1; roughly 470 for DPB1. About five DR-DQ haplotypes were handled as single units for association and clustering, since linkage in the cohort was strong. Among about 360 genotyped donors of the cohort, an average of around 240,000 unique TCR beta nucleotide sequences were sequenced per donor, around 18% of them non-productive.

Library creation used the immunoSEQ multiplex PCR assay. A mixture of 60 forward primers for TCR Vbeta segments and 13 reverse primers for TCR Jbeta segments was used in the multiplex PCR. The CDR3 region of rearranged TCR beta genes was amplified from genomic DNA with a multiplex PCR assay. The Illumina HiSeq System was used to sequence the amplified TCR beta libraries as 87-base-pair reads. The original pipeline was this. A later analysis tallied tens of millions of unique TCR beta chains across the 650 to 750 repertoires, and some 10 million of those chains were shared by two or more donors. A nearest-neighbor algorithm error-corrected the raw reads and collapsed the reads into unique sequences, merging closely related sequences to remove PCR and sequencing errors. V, D and J gene segments were assigned by aligning CDR3 sequences to IMGT reference sequences. Each retained sequence needed at least a six-nucleotide match to both a V gene segment and a J gene segment. A rearrangement was called productive if the CDR3 had no stop codons and remained in frame with V and J, and every other rearrangement was called non-productive. CDR3 was defined by IMGT convention, running from the second conserved V-encoded cysteine to the conserved J-encoded phenylalanine. The earlier analysis of 450 to 750 of the donors excluded any sequence lacking an unambiguous match to a single V gene segment. In an earlier analysis of more than 500 of the donors, a V segment was called functional when productive rearrangements were above 56.7%, and segregating when the standard deviation between donors exceeded 5%. A statistical classification framework was developed to diagnose cytomegalovirus status using the catalog of TCR beta chain sequences. A later analysis assigned V and J genes by comparing TCR nucleotide sequences with IMGT/GENE-DB human TR gene sequences. In a later analysis, CDR3 sequences and most-parsimonious VDJ recombination scenarios were assigned using the TCRdist pipeline. In a later analysis, each TCR beta chain was defined by its CDR3 amino acid sequence together with its V-gene family, and reads lacking a unique V-gene family were excluded. As a way to deal with suspected cross-contamination and a sequencing artifact, a later analysis dropped roughly 620 nucleotide sequences that were highly shared and had low generation probability. In a later analysis, a clonal expansion index for each public chain was calculated from normalized within-repertoire ranks of inferred template counts. A later analysis computed generation probabilities with a VDJ recombination model fitted to out-of-frame rearrangements, and checked the results against IGoR. Hypergeometric tests were used in a later analysis to score TCR-TCR, TCR-HLA and TCR-CMV co-occurrence, with a repertoire-size bias correction applied to the TCR pairs. A later analysis estimated false discovery rates by permuting HLA or CMV assignments 20 times. In a later analysis, co-occurring TCRs were grouped using DBSCAN, with TCRdist sequence similarity added in when clustering inside HLA-allele-positive subsets. For co-occurrence clustering, repertoires with fewer than 30,000 or more than 120,000 public chains were excluded, along with roughly 5 repertoires with anomalous nucleotide sharing. The table was pulled from immuneACCESS by TCRdb, which kept in-frame rearrangements only. Such tables lose some clones; where checked, under half of the loss comes from unresolved V genes, and the rest has no known cause. V, J and clone size reflect that table, while D and trimming were determined from the DNA. The sample table shows about 98,000 clones, and 60% to 75% are seen once. Over 0.95% of the sample is in the top ten clones.

Notes on this clone: The antigen this receptor binds is unknown. Base-call qualities are not available, and no considerably larger clone is one nucleotide away.

The full study reports these points: The cohort was sequenced for TCR beta chains only, and without alpha or paired-chain data the features that could be detected were limited. Over 15 rarely observed V segments, including chromosome 9 orphons, were excluded from the earlier analysis of almost 600 of the donors because counts were too low. A later analysis found that TCR association rates varied across HLA loci, with DRB1 alleles showing the most associated TCRs and HLA-C alleles the fewest. Most TCR sequences were seen in very few donors, while some public TCRs were found in many individuals. A later analysis reported that several top co-occurrence clusters appeared linked to parvovirus B19, influenza, CMV and Epstein-Barr virus. The 87-base-pair reads could not distinguish some IMGT-functional V segments, including TRBV6-2 and TRBV6-3, so those segments were excluded. A further reported finding was that TCR beta sequences accurately predicted the HLA-A and HLA-B alleles for most subjects in the first cohort. Sequencing depth was assumed to be roughly uniform across donors in the presence/absence analyses, though that assumption may not hold. A later analysis associated around 16,000 TCR beta sequences with specific HLA alleles at a false discovery rate of 0.05. Because some donors lacked HLA typing at each locus, the association tests relied only on the typed subset. Strong co-occurrence of HLA alleles, especially DR and DQ, made assigning TCR associations to individual alleles difficult. A group of highly shared sequence variants was considered likely to be a technical artifact of the sequencing pipeline. In an earlier analysis of more than 500 of the donors, most TCR beta V segments appeared in productive rearrangements about 90% or about 30% of the time, broadly matching IMGT annotations. Cytomegalovirus status was reported to be diagnosed by the classifier with high specificity and sensitivity in both the original and validation cohorts. Compared with the roughly 700-donor mean, donors in an Asian-associated ancestry cluster had fewer N-insertions in productive TCRs, according to a later genetic analysis. The study gave a list of about 150 TCR beta chains associated with cytomegalovirus. V-gene and J-gene trimming of TCR beta chains was associated with a missense DCLRE1C variant in a later genetic analysis, and the association was replicated in an independent cohort. It was suggested by the authors that the approach could potentially be generalized to other disease states and immunological phenotypes. Linkage disequilibrium might explain the correlated functional status among segregating V segments, but an unknown experimental factor could not be ruled out. In a later analysis, most CMV-associated TCR beta chains were found to appear HLA-restricted, with HLA associations seemingly driven largely by CMV exposure. In a later analysis, HLA-associated TCR beta chains were found to be more clonally expanded and to have lower generation probabilities than equally common non-associated chains. A few of the identified cytomegalovirus-associated TCR beta chains were confirmed in vitro to be specific for cytomegalovirus antigens. CMV serostatus was the only immune exposure information available for the cohort.

The germline V gene provides CDR1 SQVTM and CDR2 ANQGSEA. The CDR3 contains 12 residues, cysteine and phenylalanine counted. The retained sequence is limited to the CDR3, 36 bases, with the frame set at the first base. At the junction V is shortened by 7 bases and J by 3 bases; bases outside the gene matches: 3. In total, about 650 healthy bone marrow donors made up the cohort. At the time of sampling, all cohort members were nominally healthy, though unrecorded immune exposures were likely present. The donor was CMV seronegative and was included in the group of 352 seronegative cohort members. A peripheral blood sample was collected from each donor, and TCR beta sequencing was performed on peripheral blood mononuclear cells. The Qiagen DNeasy Blood Extraction Kit was used to extract genomic DNA from the blood cell samples.

The material sequenced was PBMCs. The receptor was derived from a female donor in good health and CMV-seronegative. The sequence is built from TRBV29-1 and TRBJ1-3; the central 7 bases match TRBD1. The DNA is TGCAGCGAGGGGGCAGATGGAAACACCATATATTTT. It is translated as CSEGADGNTIYF.